One and the same sample provided the 28 T cell receptor beta chains below, sequenced in a study of blood T cell repertoires in COVID-19. Libraries were prepared by immunoSEQ multiplex PCR; TCRdb keeps only in-frame clonotypes and omits some of them. The sample holds about 270,000 clones; 84% are singletons and the top ten take 8% to 9.5%. Specimen: peripheral blood. The source of these receptors is a human donor in a cohort sampled during active COVID-19.

The chain joins TRBV24-1 to TRBJ2-2; possible D gene TRBD1, 6 bases. V was pared by 7 bases and J by 1 base, with 9 bases between. The CDR3 spans 14 residues. The germline CDR1 and CDR2 sequences are KGHDR and SFDVKD. CDR3 sequence reads: CATRGQLNTGELFF. In DNA form, the CDR3 reads TGTGCCACCAGAGGACAGCTGAACACCGGGGAGCTGTTTTTT.

The chain couples TRBV3-1 (or the pseudogene TRBV3-2) to TRBJ1-4, with D perhaps TRBD1 (6 bases). Germline V gives CDR1 LGHDT, CDR2 YNNKEL (reference sequence). Between the trimmed V and J ends, which lost 1 base and 8 bases, there was a span of 17 bases. CDR3 length: 16 residues. CDR3 coding DNA: TGTGCCAGCAGCCAAGTAGGCGGGGGGCGCGGAGAAAAACTGTTTTTT. Protein sequence: CASSQVGGGRGEKLFF.

This chain links TRBV6-5 with TRBJ1-1; perhaps TRBD1 as D (6 bases). Germline CDR1 reads MNHEY; CDR2 reads SVGAGI. The germline V and J ends were trimmed by 0 bases and 10 bases, with 9 bases remaining between them. The length of the CDR3 is 12 residues. This CDR3 is CASSYSSGAAFF. The CDR3 bases are TGTGCCAGCAGTTACTCTTCAGGGGCAGCTTTCTTT.

The chain recombines TRBV19 with TRBJ1-5; D perhaps matches TRBD1 (6 bases). The CDR3 has 14 residues. Deletions cut 5 bases from V and 4 bases from J, with 12 bases between. In germline, CDR1 is LNHDA, CDR2 SQIVND (reference sequence). This CDR3 is CASSLADRNQPQHF. In DNA form, the CDR3 reads TGTGCCAGTAGTCTAGCCGACAGGAATCAGCCCCAGCATTTT.

The chain recombines TRBV6-1 with TRBJ2-2; a possible D gene is TRBD1 (5 bases). V lost 3 bases, J lost 2 bases, and 16 bases lay in between. This CDR3 contains 17 residues. Germline V gene data show CDR1 as MNHNS and CDR2 as SASEGT. CDR3 sequence (DNA): TGTGCCAGCAGTGAGATAAACAGGTTTTCAAACACCGGGGAGCTGTTTTTT. Translation: CASSEINRFSNTGELFF.

This chain uses TRBV7-3 with TRBJ2-1; maybe TRBD2 (6 bases). The V and J ends lost 4 bases and 6 bases respectively, with 10 bases between them. Germline V gene sequence: CDR1 SGHTA, CDR2 FQGTGA. This CDR3 spans 13 amino acids. The CDR3 loop reads CASSSSRGNEQFF. CDR3 DNA sequence: TGTGCCAGCAGCTCGTCGCGGGGCAATGAGCAGTTCTTC.

This clone was seen more than once but under ten times. The rearrangement joins TRBV6-5 to TRBJ1-6; no definite D call. The V and J ends lost 4 bases and 7 bases respectively, with 14 bases between them. Germline-derived CDR1 and CDR2 are MNHEY and SVGAGI. CDR3 length: 15 amino acids. The CDR3 DNA reads as TGTGCCAGCAGTTTGACGGGGAGAGCGAATTCACCCCTCCACTTT. This translates into CASSLTGRANSPLHF.

This clone has only one observation. V gene TRBV2 combines with J gene TRBJ2-5; D remains unclear. The ends were cut back, 7 bases at V and 0 bases at J, with 9 bases in the middle. Germline V gene data show CDR1 as SNHLY and CDR2 as FYNNEI. This CDR3 region has 13 residues. The CDR3 loop is CASTLSYQETQYF. The CDR3 bases are TGTGCCAGCACCCTTAGCTACCAAGAGACCCAGTACTTC.

The chain carries TRBV7-2 and TRBJ1-2; perhaps TRBD1 as D (6 bases). The CDR3 is 15 residues long. CDR1 and CDR2 from the germline V gene are SGHTA and FQGNSA. V was cut by 0 bases and J by 2 bases, with 10 bases left in between. The CDR3 nucleotides are TGTGCCAGCAGCTTAGCTCGGGGGGCGAACTATGGCTACACCTTC. It encodes CASSLARGANYGYTF.

This chain links TRBV28 with TRBJ2-7; a weak D match, TRBD2 (5 bases). Trimming pared 6 bases from V and 7 bases from J, leaving 16 bases between. Germline values: CDR1 MDHEN, CDR2 SYDVKM. This CDR3 is built from 13 residues. The CDR3 DNA sequence: TGTGCCAGCAGGAGTTCCCGGAGGTGGGAGCAGTACTTC. It encodes CASRSSRRWEQYF.

The rearrangement uses TRBV3-1 (or the pseudogene TRBV3-2) and TRBJ2-5; TRBD2 matches at 11 bases. Germline loops: CDR1 LGHDT, CDR2 YNNKEL (reference sequence). This CDR3 has 18 residues. V lost 1 base, J lost 6 bases, and 13 bases stayed unmatched. The CDR3 coding sequence is TGTGCCAGCAGCCAAGCGTTAGCGGGGGGGCCTGGGGTGAAGACCCAGTACTTC. Translating gives CASSQALAGGPGVKTQYF.

The chain combines TRBV15 with TRBJ2-3; 12 positions agree with TRBD2. Per germline, CDR1 LNHNV and CDR2 YYDKDF (reference sequence). The CDR3 runs 16 residues. Unmatched junction bases numbered 2, after V lost 4 bases and J lost 0 bases. The CDR3 reads CATSTGLAGSTDTQYF. The CDR3 nucleotides read TGTGCCACCAGCACCGGACTAGCGGGGAGCACAGATACGCAGTATTTT.

In this sample, this clone turned up a few times. The J gene is TRBJ1-6, the V gene TRBV6-2 or TRBV6-3; the D gene is possibly TRBD1 (6 bases). Germline CDR1 is MNHEY and CDR2 is SVGEGT. V was cut by 6 bases and J by 5 bases, with 17 bases left in between. This CDR3 region has 16 residues. The DNA of the CDR3 is TGTGCCAGCAGACCTCCCAGGGGATGGAATAATTCACCCCTCCACTTT. Translating it yields CASRPPRGWNNSPLHF.

The DNA for the CDR3 is TGTGCCAGCAGTGACTCGACAGGGGGCAATGAGCAGTTCTTC. It yields the protein CASSDSTGGNEQFF. The V call is TRBV6-4, the J call TRBJ2-1, with TRBD1 identical over 9 bases. CDR1 and CDR2 (germline): MRHNA, SNTAGT. The CDR3 loop spans 14 amino acids. With V trimmed by 0 bases and J by 6 bases, 0 bases remained unmatched.

The J gene is TRBJ2-3, the V gene TRBV5-4; 7 nucleotides match TRBD2. CDR1 and CDR2 from the germline V gene are SGHNT and YYREEE (reference sequence). The ends lost 4 bases at V and 1 base at J; junction bases unmatched: 6. This CDR3 has 15 amino acids. DNA of the CDR3: TGTGCCAGCAGCCTCCAGGGAGGGGGCACAGATACGCAGTATTTT. Residues: CASSLQGGGTDTQYF.

This clone is a singleton in its sample. The rearrangement joins TRBV6-5 to TRBJ2-3; 9 nucleotides line up with TRBD1. The J segment lost 4 bases and the V segment lost 6 bases, leaving 8 bases of the junction unmatched. The CDR3 covers 15 residues. From germline, CDR1 is MNHEY and CDR2 SVGAGI. This chain's CDR3 is CASSAIDRGADTQYF. Written as DNA, the CDR3 is TGTGCCAGCAGCGCAATCGACAGGGGGGCAGATACGCAGTATTTT.

This clone was observed a few times. The V gene is TRBV10-1, the J gene TRBJ2-7, with D tentatively TRBD2 (6 bases). Germline CDR1 and CDR2: WNHNN and SYGVQD (reference sequence). CDR3 length: 15 residues. V gave up 4 bases and J gave up 3 bases, with 16 bases separating them. The CDR3 sequence is CASSAYSGRIYEQYF. DNA of the CDR3: TGCGCCAGCAGTGCTTATAGCGGCCGCATCTACGAGCAGTACTTC.

This chain connects TRBV9 to TRBJ2-7, with 10 bases lining up with TRBD2. CDR3 size: 16 residues. The V segment lost 0 bases and the J segment 5 bases; nucleotides outside the gene matches: 8. From germline, CDR1 is SGDLS and CDR2 YYNGEE. CDR3: CASSVGDSGRRDEQYF. CDR3 nucleotide sequence: TGTGCCAGCAGCGTAGGGGATAGCGGGAGGCGCGACGAGCAGTACTTC.

This chain uses TRBV29-1 with TRBJ1-1; 7 bases are a match to TRBD1. This CDR3 contains 11 residues. J was trimmed by 5 bases and V by 7 bases; bases with no gene match: 4. Germline CDR1 is SQVTM and CDR2 is ANQGSEA. The CDR3 is CSAPGGTEAFF. CDR3 nucleotides: TGCAGCGCCCCAGGGGGTACTGAAGCTTTCTTT.

This clone was seen just once. V and J are TRBV11-2 and TRBJ2-5; 8 nucleotides line up with TRBD2. This CDR3 spans 16 amino acids. The J segment lost 5 bases and the V segment lost 2 bases, leaving 10 bases of the junction unmatched. CDR1 is SGHAT, CDR2 FQNNGV, per germline. The CDR3 spells CASSLYSSGGAETQYF. For the CDR3, the DNA is TGTGCCAGCAGCTTATATTCGTCGGGGGGGGCTGAGACCCAGTACTTC.

The chain is built from TRBV4-2 and TRBJ1-5, with D possibly TRBD1 on 5 matching bases. CDR1 is LGHNA, CDR2 YNFKEQ, per germline. The V end lost 8 bases, the J end lost 7 bases, and 18 bases lay between the germline ends. This CDR3 is 14 amino acids long. The CDR3 nucleotides read TGTGCCAGCGGGGCTACGGAGGGGCACCAGCCCCAGCATTTT. Translating gives CASGATEGHQPQHF.

There are many counts of this clone. The V and J genes are TRBV11-2 and TRBJ1-3; D possibly corresponds to TRBD1 (6 bases). Germline V gene data show CDR1 as SGHAT and CDR2 as FQNNGV. V lost 5 bases, J lost 0 bases, and 17 bases lay in between. The CDR3 extends over 17 amino acids. The CDR3, as DNA: TGTGCCAGCAGCCGGAGGGGGGGGGTTACCTCTGGAAACACCATATATTTT. This codes for CASSRRGGVTSGNTIYF.

The CDR3 DNA reads TGTGCCAGCAGTGAGGACAGGGGAAATGAGCAGTTCTTC. It codes for CASSEDRGNEQFF. The chain carries TRBV2 and TRBJ2-1; 9 nucleotides match TRBD1. Germline loops: CDR1 SNHLY, CDR2 FYNNEI. This CDR3 spans 13 amino acids. V trimming: 3 bases; J trimming: 7 bases; junction bases outside the gene matches: 1. The entire variable domain, with the rest obtained from reference TRBV2 and TRBJ2-1, is as follows: EPEVTQTPSHQVTQMGQEVILRCVPISNHLYFYWYRQILGQKVEFLVSFYNNEISEKSEIFDDQFSVERPDGSNFTLKIRSTKLEDSAMYFCASSEDRGNEQFFGPGTRLTVL.

The chain employs TRBV19 and TRBJ1-5; tentative D call: TRBD1 (5 bases). CDR1 and CDR2 from the germline V gene are LNHDA and SQIVND (reference sequence). V dropped 3 bases and J dropped 7 bases, with 10 bases sitting between them. There are 13 residues in the CDR3. CDR3 coding DNA: TGTGCCAGTAGTATCGGATGGGGCCAGCCCCAGCATTTT. It translates to CASSIGWGQPQHF.

The chain recombines TRBV18 with TRBJ1-3, with D uncertain. The CDR3 runs to 11 residues. Germline V gene data show CDR1 as KGHSH and CDR2 as LQKENI. The ends were cut back, 6 bases at V and 3 bases at J, with 3 bases in the middle. The CDR3 nucleotides are TGTGCCAGCTCCAATGGAAACACCATATATTTT. Translated, it gives CASSNGNTIYF.

The chain joins TRBV5-3 to TRBJ2-5; 11 nucleotides line up with TRBD1. TRBV5-3 carries the ORF label, with uncertain function. Unmatched junction bases numbered 7, after V lost 4 bases and J lost 2 bases. CDR3 length: 16 residues. The CDR3 DNA reads as TGTGCCAGAAGCAGAGACCGGGACAGGGGGCAAGAGACCCAGTACTTC. This gives the protein CARSRDRDRGQETQYF.

The chain couples TRBV5-1 to TRBJ2-6; 9 positions agree with TRBD1. CDR3 length: 18 residues. With V trimmed by 0 bases and J by 0 bases, 4 bases remained unmatched. Germline V CDR1 and CDR2: SGHRS, YFSETQ. The CDR3 DNA follows: TGCGCCAGCAGCTTGGAGGGACAGGGATTCTCTGGGGCCAACGTCCTGACTTTC. It is translated as CASSLEGQGFSGANVLTF. Looking up the rest from reference TRBV5-1 and TRBJ2-6 gives the full variable domain: KAGVTQTPRYLIKTRGQQVTLSCSPISGHRSVSWYQQTPGQGLQFLFEYFSETQRNKGNFPGRFSGRQFSNSRSEMNVSTLELGDSALYLCASSLEGQGFSGANVLTFGAGSRLTVL.

This clone showed up just a few times. The V call is TRBV5-1, the J call TRBJ2-2, with D unclear. V was pared by 4 bases and J by 4 bases, with 8 bases between. This CDR3 is built from 13 residues. Germline CDR1 SGHRS, CDR2 YFSETQ. CDR3 sequence: CASSPSLTGELFF. The CDR3 DNA reads as TGCGCCAGCAGCCCCTCCCTCACCGGGGAGCTGTTTTTT.